The clone carrying this T cell receptor (beta chain) was counted a few times. This specimen comes from a study of blood T cell repertoires in COVID-19. Measured with immunoSEQ multiplex PCR; TCRdb has only the in-frame clones, and not every one. The table lists tens of thousands of clones, about 82% of them singletons. The sequence came from a man aged 50 to 60 with active COVID-19. The sequenced material came from peripheral blood.

The CDR3 DNA is TGTGCCAGTAGTATTAAAGGGGCCACCTACGAGCAGTACTTC. Residues: CASSIKGATYEQYF. This chain links TRBV19 with TRBJ2-7; D might be TRBD1 (5 bases). In germline, CDR1 is LNHDA, CDR2 SQIVND (reference sequence). The length of the CDR3 is 14 residues. Deletions cut 3 bases from V and 2 bases from J, with 11 bases between.